These 18 T cell receptor beta chains were all obtained from the same sample, sequenced in a study of cytomegalovirus exposure and HLA in healthy donors. 13 Jbeta primers and 60 Vbeta primers were used for the PCR. Sequenced by immunoSEQ multiplex PCR; TCRdb stores in-frame clones only, minus some. The sample consists of around 160,000 clones, about four fifths of them appearing once. Specimen: PBMCs. These receptors all stem from a male donor in good health and CMV-seropositive.

This clone was seen only a few times. The rearrangement uses TRBV19 and TRBJ1-5; no clear D gene. V was pared by 4 bases and J by 15 bases, with 13 bases between. The CDR3 totals 11 residues. Germline values: CDR1 LNHDA, CDR2 SQIVND (reference sequence). This CDR3 is CASSTGKRGHF. In nucleotides, the CDR3 is TGTGCCAGTAGTACGGGGAAAAGAGGGCATTTT.

The chain combines TRBV5-1 with TRBJ1-2; a weak D match, TRBD1 (6 bases). Trimming stripped 2 bases from V and 6 bases from J, with 11 bases between. Germline V lookup: CDR1 SGHRS, CDR2 YFSETQ. The CDR3 spans 13 residues. CDR3 in amino acids: CASSLGGEDGYTF. The CDR3 nucleotides read TGCGCCAGCAGCTTAGGGGGGGAAGATGGCTACACCTTC.

A few counts support this clone. V is TRBV7-2 and J is TRBJ2-2, with TRBD1 matching 7 bases. The CDR3 runs to 14 residues. Per the germline V gene, CDR1 is SGHTA and CDR2 is FQGNSA. The J segment lost 5 bases and the V segment lost 5 bases, leaving 5 bases of the junction unmatched. The CDR3 nucleotides are TGTGCCAGCAGCATACTACAGGGGACCGGGGAGCTGTTTTTT. Translating it yields CASSILQGTGELFF.

This chain links TRBV5-1 with TRBJ1-4; D remains unclear. Germline values: CDR1 SGHRS, CDR2 YFSETQ. The CDR3 runs 15 residues. With 2 bases removed from V and 0 bases from J, the gap between germline ends came to 8 bases. The CDR3 DNA reads as TGCGCCAGCAGCTTACTATCTCCAACTAATGAAAAACTGTTTTTT. Translated: CASSLLSPTNEKLFF.

V gene TRBV1 combines with J gene TRBJ2-7; TRBD1, the table's D call, was not compared with the DNA. TRBV1 is termed a pseudogene. CDR3 length: 13 residues. CDR3 nucleotide sequence: TGCACCAGCAGCCACGCAAGGGGGAACGAGCAGTACTTC. Translated, it gives CTSSHARGNEQYF.

J is TRBJ2-2 and V is TRBV5-5, with 7 nucleotides matching TRBD2. The CDR3 length is 15 residues. From germline, CDR1 is SGHKS and CDR2 YYEKEE (reference sequence). Trimming removed 2 bases from V and 7 bases from J; junction bases left unmatched: 8. The CDR3 region is CASSLGLGANGELFF. CDR3 in DNA: TGTGCCAGCAGCTTAGGACTAGGGGCGAACGGGGAGCTGTTTTTT.

The V gene is TRBV7-2, the J gene TRBJ1-5; 10 bases agree with TRBD1. The CDR3 has 15 amino acids. The junction had 4 bases not matched to a gene; V was cut back by 1 base and J by 7 bases. Germline values: CDR1 SGHTA, CDR2 FQGNSA. CDR3 nucleotides: TGTGCCAGCAGCTTAGATGGACAGGGGGGCCAGCCCCAGCATTTT. Translated, it gives CASSLDGQGGQPQHF.

The chain joins TRBV5-4 to TRBJ2-5; perhaps TRBD1 as D (6 bases). Germline V CDR1 and CDR2: SGHNT, YYREEE (reference sequence). The CDR3 consists of 14 residues. V was pared by 2 bases and J by 2 bases, with 10 bases between. The CDR3 sequence: CASSLTGPQETQYF. DNA of the CDR3: TGTGCCAGCAGCTTAACAGGGCCGCAAGAGACCCAGTACTTC.

The rearrangement links TRBV28 to TRBJ2-3; D remains unclear. In germline, CDR1 is MDHEN, CDR2 SYDVKM. This CDR3 is 10 amino acids long. V lost 7 bases, J lost 5 bases, and 4 bases lay in between. CDR3 DNA: TGTGCCAGCACCGGAGATACGCAGTATTTT. It specifies CASTGDTQYF.

This clone was observed a few times. The rearrangement uses TRBV11-2 and TRBJ2-2; 7 bases line up with TRBD2. Germline loops: CDR1 SGHAT, CDR2 FQNNGV. The CDR3 totals 17 residues. V lost 3 bases, J lost 3 bases, and 10 bases stayed unmatched. CDR3 bases: TGTGCCAGCAGCTTGTGGTCGGGCGGGAGATACACCGGGGAGCTGTTTTTT. Residues: CASSLWSGGRYTGELFF.

The V gene is TRBV5-6, the J gene TRBJ2-1; D unclear. Germline V gene lookup returns CDR1 SGHDT and CDR2 YYEEEE. The CDR3 totals 15 residues. Trimming cost V 1 base and J 3 bases, with 11 bases left between them. This CDR3 reads CASSLMRLDYNEQFF. The DNA for the CDR3 is TGTGCCAGCAGCTTGATGAGACTCGACTACAATGAGCAGTTCTTC.

The chain carries TRBV25-1 and TRBJ2-5; 8 nucleotides agree with TRBD2. CDR1 is MGHDK, CDR2 SYGVNS, per germline. This CDR3 is 14 amino acids long. The trim removed 7 bases at V and 5 bases at J, leaving 9 bases unmatched. The DNA of the CDR3 is TGTGCCAGCAATCCGAGCGGGAGTTACGAGACCCAGTACTTC. As protein: CASNPSGSYETQYF.

The chain joins TRBV18 to TRBJ2-5, with 9 bases aligning to TRBD2. CDR1 KGHSH and CDR2 LQKENI come from the germline V gene. CDR3 length: 15 amino acids. V lost 4 bases to trimming and J lost 2 bases; unmatched junction nucleotides: 5. The CDR3 sequence is CASSRGAGGQETQYF. CDR3 nucleotides: TGTGCCAGCTCACGAGGAGCGGGAGGTCAAGAGACCCAGTACTTC.

This chain uses TRBV5-1 with TRBJ2-1, with 11 bases identical to TRBD2. The CDR3 spans 16 residues. CDR1 is SGHRS and CDR2 is YFSETQ in the germline V gene. Losses at the gene ends were 3 bases for V and 9 bases for J; bases not matched to a gene: 11. CDR3: CASSSTGLAALGEQFF. The CDR3 coding sequence is TGCGCCAGCAGCTCAACGGGACTAGCGGCACTTGGTGAGCAGTTCTTC.

Concerning this clone: The junction shows a germline mismatch at one end, possibly a read error. The chain joins TRBV5-1 to TRBJ2-4; 11 bases are a match to TRBD1. The length of the CDR3 is 16 residues. Germline lookup yields CDR1 SGHRS and CDR2 YFSETQ. CDR3 sequence: CASSLGTGGLKNSQYF. The CDR3 bases are TGCGCCAGCAGCTTGGGGACAGGGGGCCTTAAAAACAGTCAGTACTTC.

CDR3 amino acids: CASSNTHGTPYEQYF. Here the CDR3 DNA reads TGTGCCAGCAGTAACACTCATGGGACACCATACGAGCAGTACTTC. The chain uses TRBV28 and TRBJ2-5; D is possibly TRBD1 (6 bases). The DNA end is more similar to TRBJ2-7, so the J call may be wrong. The CDR3 has 15 residues. Germline values: CDR1 MDHEN, CDR2 SYDVKM.

The chain links TRBV5-1 to TRBJ2-5, with 8 bases identical to TRBD1. CDR3 size: 14 residues. The germline CDR1 and CDR2 sequences are SGHRS and YFSETQ. V lost 4 bases and J lost 3; bases outside the gene matches: 5. The DNA of the CDR3 is TGCGCCAGCAGCACGGGACAGGACAAAGAGACCCAGTACTTC. The encoded protein is CASSTGQDKETQYF.

V usage is TRBV30 and J usage is TRBJ1-4; D remains ambiguous. CDR3 length equals 11 residues. Trimming stripped 7 bases from V and 6 bases from J, with 9 bases between. Germline V gene lookup returns CDR1 GTSNPN and CDR2 SVGIG (reference sequence). CDR3 nucleotide sequence: TGTGCCTCCGGAGGTGATGAAAAACTGTTTTTT. It is translated as CASGGDEKLFF. Complete variable domain (other parts from reference TRBV30 and TRBJ1-4): SQTIHQWPATLVQPVGSPLSLECTVEGTSNPNLYWYRQAAGRGLQLLFYSVGIGQISSEVPQNLSASRPQDRQFILSSKKLLLSDSGFYLCASGGDEKLFFGSGTQLSVL.